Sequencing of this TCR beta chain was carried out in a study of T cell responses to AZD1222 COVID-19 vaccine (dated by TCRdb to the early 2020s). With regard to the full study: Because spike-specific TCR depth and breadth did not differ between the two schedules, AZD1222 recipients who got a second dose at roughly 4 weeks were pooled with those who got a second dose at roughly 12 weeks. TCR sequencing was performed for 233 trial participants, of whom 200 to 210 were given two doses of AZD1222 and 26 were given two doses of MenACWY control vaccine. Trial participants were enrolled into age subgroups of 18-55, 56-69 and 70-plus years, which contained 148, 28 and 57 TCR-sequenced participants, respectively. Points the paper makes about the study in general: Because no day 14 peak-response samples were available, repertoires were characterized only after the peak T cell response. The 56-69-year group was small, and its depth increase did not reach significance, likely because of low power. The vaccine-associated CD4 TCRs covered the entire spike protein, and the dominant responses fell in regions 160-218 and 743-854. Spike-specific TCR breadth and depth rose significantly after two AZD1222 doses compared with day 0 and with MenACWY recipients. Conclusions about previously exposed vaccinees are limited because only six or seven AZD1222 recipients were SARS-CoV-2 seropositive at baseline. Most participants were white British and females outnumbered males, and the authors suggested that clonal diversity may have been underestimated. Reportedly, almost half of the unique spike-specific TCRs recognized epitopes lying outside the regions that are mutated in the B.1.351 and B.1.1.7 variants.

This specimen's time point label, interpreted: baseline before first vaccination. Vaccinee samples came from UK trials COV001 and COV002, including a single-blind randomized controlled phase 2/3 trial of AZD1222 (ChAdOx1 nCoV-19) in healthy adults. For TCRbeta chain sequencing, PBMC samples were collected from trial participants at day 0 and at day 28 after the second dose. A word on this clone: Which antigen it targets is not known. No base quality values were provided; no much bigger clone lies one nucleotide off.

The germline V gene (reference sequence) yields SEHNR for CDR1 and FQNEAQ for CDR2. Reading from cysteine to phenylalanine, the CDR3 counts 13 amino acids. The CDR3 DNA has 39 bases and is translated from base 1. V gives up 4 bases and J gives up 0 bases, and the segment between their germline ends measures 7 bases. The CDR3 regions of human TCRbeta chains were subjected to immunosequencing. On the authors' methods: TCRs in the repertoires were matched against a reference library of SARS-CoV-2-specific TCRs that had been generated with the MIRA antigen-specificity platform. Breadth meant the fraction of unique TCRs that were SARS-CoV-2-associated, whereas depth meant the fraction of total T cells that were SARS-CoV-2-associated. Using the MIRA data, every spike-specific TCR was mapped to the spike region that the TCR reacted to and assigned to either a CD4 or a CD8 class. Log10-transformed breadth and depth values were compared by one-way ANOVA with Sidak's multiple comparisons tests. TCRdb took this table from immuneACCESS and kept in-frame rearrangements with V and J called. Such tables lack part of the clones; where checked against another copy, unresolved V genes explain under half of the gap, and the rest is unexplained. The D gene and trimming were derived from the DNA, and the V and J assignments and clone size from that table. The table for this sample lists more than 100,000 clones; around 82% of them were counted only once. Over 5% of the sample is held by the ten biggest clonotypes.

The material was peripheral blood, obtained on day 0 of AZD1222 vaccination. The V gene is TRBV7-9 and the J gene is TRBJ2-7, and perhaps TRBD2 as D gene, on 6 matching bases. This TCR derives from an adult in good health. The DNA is TGTGCCAGCAGCTCGACTAGCTCCTACGAGCAGTACTTC. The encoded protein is CASSSTSSYEQYF.